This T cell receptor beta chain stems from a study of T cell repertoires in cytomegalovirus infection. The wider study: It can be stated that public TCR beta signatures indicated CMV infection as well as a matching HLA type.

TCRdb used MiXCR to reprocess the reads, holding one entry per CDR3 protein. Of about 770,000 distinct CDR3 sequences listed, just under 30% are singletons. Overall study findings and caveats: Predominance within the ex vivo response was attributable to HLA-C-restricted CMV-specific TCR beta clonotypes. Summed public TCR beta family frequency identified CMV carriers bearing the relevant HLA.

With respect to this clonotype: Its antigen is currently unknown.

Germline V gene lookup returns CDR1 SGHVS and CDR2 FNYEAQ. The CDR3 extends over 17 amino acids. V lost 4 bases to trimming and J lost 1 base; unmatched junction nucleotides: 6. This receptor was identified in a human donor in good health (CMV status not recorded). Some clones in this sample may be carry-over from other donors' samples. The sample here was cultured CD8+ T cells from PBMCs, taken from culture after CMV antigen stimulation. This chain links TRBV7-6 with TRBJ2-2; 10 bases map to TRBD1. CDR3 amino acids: CASSSFGTGVNTGELFF. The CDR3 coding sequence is TGTGCCAGCAGCTCGTTTGGGACAGGGGTGAACACCGGGGAGCTGTTTTTT.